These 3 T cell receptor beta chains came from one sample sequenced in a study of blood T cell repertoires in COVID-19. The protocol was immunoSEQ multiplex PCR, while the TCRdb copy is restricted to in-frame clones and leaves out a portion. The sample has roughly 300,000 clones; 88% are singletons. Sequencing was performed on peripheral blood. These receptors all come from a young man with active or convalescent COVID-19.

J is TRBJ2-7 and V is TRBV2, with 14 bases matching TRBD2. The CDR3 spans 15 residues. Germline CDR1 SNHLY, CDR2 FYNNEI. V was clipped by 3 bases and J by 2 bases; unmatched bases: 0. In DNA form, the CDR3 reads TGTGCCAGCAGTGAGGGACTAGCGGGGGCCTACGAGCAGTACTTC. Amino acids: CASSEGLAGAYEQYF. Supplemented by reference TRBV2 and TRBJ2-7, the full variable domain reads EPEVTQTPSHQVTQMGQEVILRCVPISNHLYFYWYRQILGQKVEFLVSFYNNEISEKSEIFDDQFSVERPDGSNFTLKIRSTKLEDSAMYFCASSEGLAGAYEQYFGPGTRLTVT.

The chain links TRBV6-5 to TRBJ1-1, with D possibly TRBD1 on 6 matching bases. Trimming removed 2 bases from V and 0 bases from J, with 10 bases in between. The CDR3 is 15 residues long. CDR1 is MNHEY, CDR2 SVGAGI, per germline. The CDR3 reads CASSYRGGLNTEAFF. As DNA, the CDR3 is TGTGCCAGCAGTTACCGGGGGGGCCTGAACACTGAAGCTTTCTTT.

This chain connects TRBV18 to TRBJ1-3; tentatively, D is TRBD1 (5 bases). The CDR3 consists of 15 residues. Germline V gene sequence: CDR1 KGHSH, CDR2 LQKENI. V dropped 3 bases and J dropped 2 bases, with 11 bases sitting between them. The DNA for the CDR3 is TGTGCCAGCTCACCCTCGGACACCACTGGAAACACCATATATTTT. It specifies CASSPSDTTGNTIYF.